This TCR beta chain was recovered during a study of blood T cells in healthy people across ages. Study conclusions and caveats: Higher diversity, along with more naive CD4+ cells, distinguished long-lived donors from aged donors. Strongly correlated with naive T cell percentage was TCR beta diversity.

The CDR3 loop spans 14 amino acids. The ends were cut back, 6 bases at V and 2 bases at J, with 16 bases in the middle. Germline-derived CDR1 and CDR2 are DFQATT and SNEGSKA (reference sequence). Each sample used at least 6.5 million PBMCs. Remarks on this clonotype: Its target is not known.

With a J-beta primer mix and a sample-barcoded 5' primer, a second PCR ran roughly 6 to 12 cycles. TCRdb itself ran the 5' RACE reads through MiXCR, one entry per CDR3 protein. This table holds about 670,000 distinct CDR3 sequences, roughly 41% found once. This TCR derives from a man at least 80 years old in good health. The chain recombines TRBV20-1 with TRBJ1-2; a possible D gene is TRBD1 (6 bases). The sample taken for sequencing was blood. The CDR3 sequence is CSAITGFGNYGYTF. CDR3 DNA: TGCAGTGCGATTACAGGGTTTGGGAACTATGGCTACACCTTC.